The present T cell receptor (beta chain) was sequenced within a study of blood T cell repertoires in COVID-19 (TCRdb year 2020). Background for the entire study: Samples from collaborators originated in the United States, Italy and Spain and spanned both the acute and convalescent phases of COVID-19. The prospective study material was composed of cDNA or gDNA derived from T cells, B-cell-depleted T cells, or PBMCs. Deeply sampled blood TCRbeta repertoires from subjects exposed to, actively infected with, or recovered from COVID-19 were included in the dataset. The repertoires were made available in a free public database intended to serve as a resource for research on the immune response to SARS-CoV-2. The samples were drawn from two sources: the first 160 participants of the ongoing ImmuneRACE study, and approximately 1,300 subjects contributed by 6 global collaborators. Nearly every sample came with metadata listing a de-identified subject ID, COVID-19 status, age in years and sex. HLA class I and class II types, where available, came from metadata supplied by the sample provider rather than from assay-based typing.

One collaborating source in Seattle enrolled patients during active infection and followed them longitudinally through the course of disease. Collaborating institutions collected whole blood in K2EDTA tubes following their own protocols. For TCRbeta analysis, collaborator samples were shipped as frozen whole blood, as isolated PBMCs, or as DNA extracted from either sample type. For this clone: What antigen it recognizes has not been identified. Base qualities were left out, and no much larger clone turns up one base away.

TCRbeta CDR3 regions were amplified from genomic DNA using the immunoSEQ Assay, a bias-controlled multiplex PCR. The published analysis was carried out like this. The number of nucleated cells in each sample was estimated from the amplification of reference gene primers within the assay. Sequence reads were collapsed and filtered to measure the absolute abundance of every unique TCRbeta CDR3 rearrangement. For each sample, productive Simpson clonality was calculated by taking the square root of Simpson's diversity index across productive rearrangements. Imported from immuneACCESS, the table was reduced by TCRdb to in-frame sequences with V and J called. These copies leave out some clones; in studies compared against another copy, an unresolved V gene accounts for under half, and the cause of the remainder is not known. The V and J calls and clone size were taken over from that table, and D and trimming were inferred from the DNA. For this sample the table gives about 230,000 clones, of which nearly 85% were detected only once. 0.95% to 1.5% of the sample is held by the ten biggest clonotypes.

The paper as a whole reports these results and caveats: How much clinical and demographic metadata was included differed by source and by participant, and the metadata was provided uncurated.

V trim: 3 bases; J trim: 5 bases; unmatched bases: 6. There are 16 amino acids in the CDR3, from cysteine to phenylalanine inclusive. The retained sequence is limited to the CDR3, 48 bases, with the frame set at the first base. CDR1 and CDR2, per the germline V gene, are KGHDR and SFDVKD. Sequenced: peripheral blood. This clonotype was sampled from a woman aged 25 to 39 with COVID-19, enrolled during active disease. The rearranged segments are TRBV24-1 and TRBJ2-1, with 10 junctional bases fitting TRBD1. Read as DNA, the sequence is TGTGCCACCAGTGATGATGGACAGGGGGAAGACAATGAGCAGTTCTTC. It codes for CATSDDGQGEDNEQFF.